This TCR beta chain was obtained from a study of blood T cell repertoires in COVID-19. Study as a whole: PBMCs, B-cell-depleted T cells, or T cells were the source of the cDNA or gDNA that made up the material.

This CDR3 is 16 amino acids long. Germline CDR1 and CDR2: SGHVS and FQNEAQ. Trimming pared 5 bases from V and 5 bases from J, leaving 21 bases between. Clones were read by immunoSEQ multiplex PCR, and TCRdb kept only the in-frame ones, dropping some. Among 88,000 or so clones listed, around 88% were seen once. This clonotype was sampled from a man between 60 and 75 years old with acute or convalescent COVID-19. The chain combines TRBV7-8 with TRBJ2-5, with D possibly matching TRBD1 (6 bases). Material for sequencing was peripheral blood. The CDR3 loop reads CASSQRSGASGETQYF. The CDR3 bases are TGTGCCAGCAGCCAGAGGTCAGGGGCCTCGGGGGAGACCCAGTACTTC.